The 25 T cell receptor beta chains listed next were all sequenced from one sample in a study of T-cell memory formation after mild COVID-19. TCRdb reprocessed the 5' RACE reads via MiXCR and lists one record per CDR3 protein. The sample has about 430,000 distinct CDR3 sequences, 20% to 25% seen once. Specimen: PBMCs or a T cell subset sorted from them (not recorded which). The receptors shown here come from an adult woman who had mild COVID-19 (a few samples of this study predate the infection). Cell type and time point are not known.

The CDR3 loop is CASSGEISMEYF. As DNA, the CDR3 is TGTGCCAGCAGTGGGGAAATAAGTATGGAGTATTTT. The rearrangement links TRBV6-1 to TRBJ2-3; the D is unclear. CDR1 is MNHNS, CDR2 SASEGT, per germline. The CDR3 covers 12 residues. Trimming left V 4 bases short and J 13 bases short, with 15 bases between.

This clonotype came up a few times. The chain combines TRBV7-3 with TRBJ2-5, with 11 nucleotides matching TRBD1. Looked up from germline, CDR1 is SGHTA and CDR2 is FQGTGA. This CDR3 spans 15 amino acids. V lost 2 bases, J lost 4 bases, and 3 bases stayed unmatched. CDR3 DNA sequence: TGTGCCAGCAGCTTATCGGGACAGGGGGGAGAGACCCAGTACTTC. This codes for CASSLSGQGGETQYF.

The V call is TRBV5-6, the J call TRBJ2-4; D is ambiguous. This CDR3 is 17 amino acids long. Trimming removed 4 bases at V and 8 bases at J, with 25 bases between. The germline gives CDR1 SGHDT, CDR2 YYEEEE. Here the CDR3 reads CASSLAYTGSFPDIQYF. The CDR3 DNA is TGTGCCAGCAGCCTTGCTTACACGGGCAGCTTTCCGGACATTCAGTACTTC.

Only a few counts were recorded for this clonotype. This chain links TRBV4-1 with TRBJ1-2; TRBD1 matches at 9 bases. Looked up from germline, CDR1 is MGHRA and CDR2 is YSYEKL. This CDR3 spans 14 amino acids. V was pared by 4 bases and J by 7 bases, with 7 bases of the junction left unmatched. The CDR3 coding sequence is TGCGCCAGCAGCCCGAGCGGGACAGGGCCTGGCTACACCTTC. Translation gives CASSPSGTGPGYTF.

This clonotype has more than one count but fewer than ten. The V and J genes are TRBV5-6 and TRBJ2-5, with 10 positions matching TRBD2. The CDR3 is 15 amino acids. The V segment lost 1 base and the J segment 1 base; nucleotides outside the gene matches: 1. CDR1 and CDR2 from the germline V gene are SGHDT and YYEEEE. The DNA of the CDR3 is TGTGCCAGCAGCTTGACTAGCGGGGCCCAAGAGACCCAGTACTTC. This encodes CASSLTSGAQETQYF.

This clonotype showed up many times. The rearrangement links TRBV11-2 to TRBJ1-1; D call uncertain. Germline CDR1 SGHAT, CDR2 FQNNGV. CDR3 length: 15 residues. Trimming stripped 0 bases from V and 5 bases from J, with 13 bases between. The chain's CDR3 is CASSLDRTGWTEAFF. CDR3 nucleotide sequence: TGTGCCAGCAGCTTAGATCGCACGGGGTGGACTGAAGCTTTCTTT.

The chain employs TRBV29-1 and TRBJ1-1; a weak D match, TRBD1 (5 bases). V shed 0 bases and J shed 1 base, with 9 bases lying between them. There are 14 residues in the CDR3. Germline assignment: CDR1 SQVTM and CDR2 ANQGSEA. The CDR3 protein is CSVEDGTENTEAFF. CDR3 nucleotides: TGCAGCGTTGAAGATGGGACGGAGAACACTGAAGCTTTCTTT.

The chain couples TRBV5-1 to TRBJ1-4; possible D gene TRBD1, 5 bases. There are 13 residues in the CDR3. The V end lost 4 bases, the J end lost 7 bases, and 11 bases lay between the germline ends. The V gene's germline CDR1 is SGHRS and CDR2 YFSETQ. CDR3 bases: TGCGCCAGCAGCCCAATTAGGGGTGAAAAACTGTTTTTT. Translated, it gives CASSPIRGEKLFF. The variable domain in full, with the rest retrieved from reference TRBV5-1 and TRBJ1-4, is KAGVTQTPRYLIKTRGQQVTLSCSPISGHRSVSWYQQTPGQGLQFLFEYFSETQRNKGNFPGRFSGRQFSNSRSEMNVSTLELGDSALYLCASSPIRGEKLFFGSGTQLSVL.

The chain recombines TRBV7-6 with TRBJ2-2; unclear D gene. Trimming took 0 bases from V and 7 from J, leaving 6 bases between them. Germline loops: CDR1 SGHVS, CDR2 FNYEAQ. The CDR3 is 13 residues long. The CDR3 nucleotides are TGTGCCAGCAGCTTAGCTATCTACGGGGAGCTGTTTTTT. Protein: CASSLAIYGELFF. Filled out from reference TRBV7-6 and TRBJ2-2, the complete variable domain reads GAGVSQSPRYKVTKRGQDVALRCDPISGHVSLYWYRQALGQGPEFLTYFNYEAQQDKSGLPNDRFSAERPEGSISTLTIQRTEQRDSAMYRCASSLAIYGELFFGEGSRLTVL.

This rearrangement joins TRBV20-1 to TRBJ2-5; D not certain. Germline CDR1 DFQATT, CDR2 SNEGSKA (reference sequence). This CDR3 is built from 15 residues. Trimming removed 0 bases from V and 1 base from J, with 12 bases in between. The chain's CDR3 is CSARDRSGLQETQYF. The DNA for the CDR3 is TGCAGTGCTAGAGATCGATCGGGTCTCCAAGAGACCCAGTACTTC.

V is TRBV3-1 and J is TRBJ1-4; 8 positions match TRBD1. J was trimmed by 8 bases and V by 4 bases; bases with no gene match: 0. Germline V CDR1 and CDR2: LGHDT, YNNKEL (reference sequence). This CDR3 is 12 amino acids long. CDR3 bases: TGTGCCAGCAGCCGGACAGGGGAAAAACTGTTTTTT. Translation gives CASSRTGEKLFF. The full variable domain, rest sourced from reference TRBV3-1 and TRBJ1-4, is DTAVSQTPKYLVTQMGNDKSIKCEQNLGHDTMYWYKQDSKKFLKIMFSYNNKELIINETVPNRFSPKSPDKAHLNLHINSLELGDSAVYFCASSRTGEKLFFGSGTQLSVL.

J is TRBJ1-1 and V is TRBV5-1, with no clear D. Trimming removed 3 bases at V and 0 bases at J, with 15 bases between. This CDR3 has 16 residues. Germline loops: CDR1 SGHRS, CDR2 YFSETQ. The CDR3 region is CASSSDPVPMNTEAFF. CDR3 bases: TGCGCCAGCAGCTCGGACCCTGTACCGATGAACACTGAAGCTTTCTTT.

The DNA for the CDR3 is TGTGCCACCAGCAGCGACAGGGCCTATGGCTACACCTTC. Translating gives CATSSDRAYGYTF. This chain joins TRBV15 and TRBJ1-2, with 7 bases that match TRBD1. The V gene end was trimmed by 3 bases and the J gene end by 4 bases; junction bases not matched to a gene: 2. Germline CDR1 LNHNV, CDR2 YYDKDF (reference sequence). The CDR3 runs 13 residues.

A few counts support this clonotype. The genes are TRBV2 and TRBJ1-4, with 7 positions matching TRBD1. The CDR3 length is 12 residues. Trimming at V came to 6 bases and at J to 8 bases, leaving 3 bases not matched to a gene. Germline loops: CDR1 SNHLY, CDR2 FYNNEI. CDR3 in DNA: TGTGCCAGCAGCCAGGGGGGCGAAAAACTGTTTTTT. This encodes CASSQGGEKLFF.

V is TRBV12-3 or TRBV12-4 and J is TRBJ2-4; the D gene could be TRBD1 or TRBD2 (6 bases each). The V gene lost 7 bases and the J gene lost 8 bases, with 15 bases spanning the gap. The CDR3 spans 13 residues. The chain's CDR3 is CASNSARGDIQYF. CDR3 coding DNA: TGTGCCAGCAACTCGGCTAGGGGGGACATTCAGTACTTC.

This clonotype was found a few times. The CDR3 bases are TGCAGTGCTAGACCGGGGCCGGGGAGCAATCAGCCCCAGCATTTT. Amino acid sequence: CSARPGPGSNQPQHF. This sequence joins TRBV20-1 and TRBJ1-5; D might be TRBD1 (5 bases). CDR1 DFQATT and CDR2 SNEGSKA come from the germline V gene (reference sequence). This CDR3 comprises 15 residues. V dropped 2 bases and J dropped 1 base, with 12 bases sitting between them.

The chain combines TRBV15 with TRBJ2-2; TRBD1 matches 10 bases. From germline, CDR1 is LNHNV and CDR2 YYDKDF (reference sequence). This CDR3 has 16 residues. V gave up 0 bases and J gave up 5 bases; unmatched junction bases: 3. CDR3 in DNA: TGTGCCACCAGCAGAGAGGGACAGGGGTGGACCGGGGAGCTGTTTTTT. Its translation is CATSREGQGWTGELFF.

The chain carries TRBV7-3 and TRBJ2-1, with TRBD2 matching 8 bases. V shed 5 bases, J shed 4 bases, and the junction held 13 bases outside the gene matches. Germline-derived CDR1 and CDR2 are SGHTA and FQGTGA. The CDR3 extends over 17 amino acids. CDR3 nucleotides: TGTGCCAGCAGCCCCCAAGGGGTGTTAGCGGGATACAATGAGCAGTTCTTC. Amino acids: CASSPQGVLAGYNEQFF.

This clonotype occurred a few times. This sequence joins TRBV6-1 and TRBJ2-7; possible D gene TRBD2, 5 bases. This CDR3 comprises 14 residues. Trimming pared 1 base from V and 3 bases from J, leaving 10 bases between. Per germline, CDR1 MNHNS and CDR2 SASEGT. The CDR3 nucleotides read TGTGCCAGCAGTGAAGGTCGGGGTTTCTACGAGCAGTACTTC. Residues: CASSEGRGFYEQYF.

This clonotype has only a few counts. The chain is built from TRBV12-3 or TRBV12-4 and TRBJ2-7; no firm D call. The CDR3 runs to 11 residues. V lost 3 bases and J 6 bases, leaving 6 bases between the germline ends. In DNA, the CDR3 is TGTGCCAGCAGTTTTGGCCGCGAGCAGTACTTC. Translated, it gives CASSFGREQYF.

CDR3 loop: CASSLQNIQYF. In DNA form, the CDR3 reads TGTGCCAGCAGCTTACAAAACATTCAGTACTTC. The chain employs TRBV7-2 and TRBJ2-4; D is undetermined. This CDR3 contains 11 residues. V lost 2 bases, J lost 5 bases, and 1 base lay in between. Germline V gene sequence: CDR1 SGHTA, CDR2 FQGNSA.

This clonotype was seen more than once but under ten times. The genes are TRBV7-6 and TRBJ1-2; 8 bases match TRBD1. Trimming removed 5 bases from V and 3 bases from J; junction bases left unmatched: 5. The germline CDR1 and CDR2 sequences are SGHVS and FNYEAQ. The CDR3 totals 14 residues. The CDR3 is CASSPTTGDYGYTF. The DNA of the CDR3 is TGTGCCAGCAGCCCTACGACAGGGGACTATGGCTACACCTTC.

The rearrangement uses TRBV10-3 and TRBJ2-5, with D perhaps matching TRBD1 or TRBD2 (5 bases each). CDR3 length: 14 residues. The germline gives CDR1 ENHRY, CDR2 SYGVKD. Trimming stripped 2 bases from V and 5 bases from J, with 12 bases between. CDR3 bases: TGTGCCATCAGTGAGATGGGGGTCGCGGAGACCCAGTACTTC. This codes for CAISEMGVAETQYF.

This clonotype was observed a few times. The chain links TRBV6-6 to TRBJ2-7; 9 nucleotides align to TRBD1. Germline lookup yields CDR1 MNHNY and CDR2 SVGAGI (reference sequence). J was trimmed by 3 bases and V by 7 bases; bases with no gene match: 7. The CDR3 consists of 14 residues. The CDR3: CASTPRTGDYEQYF. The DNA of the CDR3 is TGTGCCAGCACTCCCAGGACAGGGGACTACGAGCAGTACTTC.

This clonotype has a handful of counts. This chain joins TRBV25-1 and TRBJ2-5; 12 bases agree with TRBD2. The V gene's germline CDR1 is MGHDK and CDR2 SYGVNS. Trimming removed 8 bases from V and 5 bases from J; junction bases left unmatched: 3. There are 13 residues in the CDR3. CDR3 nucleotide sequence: TGTGCCAGCCTAGCGGGGGGGCAGGAGACCCAGTACTTC. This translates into CASLAGGQETQYF.